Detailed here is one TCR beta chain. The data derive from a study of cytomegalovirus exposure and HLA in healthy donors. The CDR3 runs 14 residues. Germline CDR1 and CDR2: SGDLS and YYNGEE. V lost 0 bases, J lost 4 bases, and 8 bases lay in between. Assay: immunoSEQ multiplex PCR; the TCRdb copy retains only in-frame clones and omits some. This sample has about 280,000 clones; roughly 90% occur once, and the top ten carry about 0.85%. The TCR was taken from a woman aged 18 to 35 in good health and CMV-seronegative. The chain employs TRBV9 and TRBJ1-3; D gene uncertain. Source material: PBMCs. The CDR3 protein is CASSVEGEGNTIYF. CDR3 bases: TGTGCCAGCAGCGTAGAGGGAGAGGGAAACACCATATATTTT.